Presented here are 29 T cell receptor beta chains from one specimen sequenced in a study of blood T cell repertoires in COVID-19. Profiled with immunoSEQ multiplex PCR; TCRdb holds only in-frame clones, not every one. The table includes about 260,000 clones, around 90% detected once. The specimen was peripheral blood. The receptors were sampled from a woman aged 70-85 years with COVID-19, enrolled during active disease.

This chain links TRBV20-1 with TRBJ2-1; D is unresolved. The CDR3 totals 11 residues. Trimming left V 3 bases short and J 6 bases short, with 6 bases between. Per the germline V gene, CDR1 is DFQATT and CDR2 is SNEGSKA (reference sequence). The CDR3 DNA sequence: TGCAGTGCTAGTCCGAGCAATGAGCAGTTCTTC. It codes for CSASPSNEQFF.

This chain uses TRBV4-3 with TRBJ2-3; the D gene is possibly TRBD2 (5 bases). Per the germline V gene, CDR1 is LGHNA and CDR2 is YSLEER. Trimming removed 1 base from V and 2 bases from J, with 10 bases in between. The CDR3 totals 15 residues. The CDR3, as DNA: TGCGCCAGCAGCCAAGTTCGTGACTACACAGATACGCAGTATTTT. It encodes CASSQVRDYTDTQYF.

The CDR3 here is CASSAGQTDYNEQFF. The CDR3, as DNA: TGTGCCAGCAGCGCCGGACAGACCGACTACAATGAGCAGTTCTTC. This rearrangement joins TRBV5-4 to TRBJ2-1; D might be TRBD1 (6 bases). The CDR3 is 15 amino acids. The V end lost 4 bases, the J end lost 3 bases, and 14 bases lay between the germline ends. Germline V gene data show CDR1 as SGHNT and CDR2 as YYREEE (reference sequence).

This chain links TRBV3-1 (or the pseudogene TRBV3-2) with TRBJ1-2; D gene uncertain. In germline, CDR1 is LGHDT, CDR2 YNNKEL (reference sequence). This CDR3 is built from 13 residues. Trimming left V 4 bases short and J 2 bases short, with 8 bases between. The CDR3 DNA reads TGTGCCAGCAGCCCGATGCGAAACTATGGCTACACCTTC. It yields the protein CASSPMRNYGYTF.

This clone was observed a single time. The chain recombines TRBV7-6 with TRBJ2-7; D might be TRBD2 (6 bases). Trimming pared 5 bases from V and 3 bases from J, leaving 14 bases between. The CDR3 covers 14 residues. Germline CDR1 and CDR2: SGHVS and FNYEAQ. The CDR3 is CASSTLGGDYEQYF. For the CDR3, the DNA is TGTGCCAGCAGCACTTTGGGCGGGGACTACGAGCAGTACTTC.

The chain recombines TRBV3-1 (or the pseudogene TRBV3-2) with TRBJ1-4; 9 bases line up with TRBD1. Losses at the gene ends were 2 bases for V and 7 bases for J; bases not matched to a gene: 11. Per germline, CDR1 LGHDT and CDR2 YNNKEL (reference sequence). This CDR3 region has 17 residues. The CDR3 DNA reads as TGTGCCAGCAGCCAAAGTTTTACAGGGGGCAGGGGTGAAAAACTGTTTTTT. It specifies CASSQSFTGGRGEKLFF.

The genes are TRBV14 and TRBJ2-2; 12 bases line up with TRBD2. The CDR3 spans 17 residues. Germline CDR1 is SGHDN and CDR2 is FVKESK. The trim removed 0 bases at V and 5 bases at J, leaving 4 bases unmatched. DNA of the CDR3: TGTGCCAGCAGCCAAGATCCGCTAGCGGGAGGGACCGGGGAGCTGTTTTTT. This translates into CASSQDPLAGGTGELFF.

The count of this clone is one. The chain carries TRBV11-2 and TRBJ2-3, with 8 positions matching TRBD1. The CDR3 loop spans 15 amino acids. From germline, CDR1 is SGHAT and CDR2 FQNNGV. V lost 3 bases, J lost 5 bases, and 7 bases stayed unmatched. The DNA for the CDR3 is TGTGCCAGCAGCTTTTTCTCAGGGGGCTTAGATACGCAGTATTTT. Its protein product is CASSFFSGGLDTQYF.

This chain joins TRBV6-5 and TRBJ1-1, with no clear D. The ends were cut back, 4 bases at V and 5 bases at J, with 17 bases in the middle. Germline V gene data show CDR1 as MNHEY and CDR2 as SVGAGI. The CDR3 is 15 residues long. This CDR3 is CASSLNYSPGTEAFF. As DNA, the CDR3 is TGTGCCAGCAGTTTAAATTACTCCCCCGGGACTGAAGCTTTCTTT.

The rearrangement joins TRBV7-8 to TRBJ2-7, with 8 bases aligning to TRBD2. Unmatched junction bases numbered 7, after V lost 4 bases and J lost 2 bases. The CDR3 runs to 15 residues. Germline assignment: CDR1 SGHVS and CDR2 FQNEAQ. CDR3: CASSYEAGATYEQYF. As DNA, the CDR3 is TGTGCCAGCAGCTACGAAGCGGGAGCGACCTACGAGCAGTACTTC.

V is TRBV24-1 and J is TRBJ1-5, with 10 bases matching TRBD1. The germline gives CDR1 KGHDR, CDR2 SFDVKD. The CDR3 sequence is 14 residues long. With V trimmed by 9 bases and J by 2 bases, 3 bases remained unmatched. CDR3 protein: CATAGTGGNQPQHF. In DNA, the CDR3 is TGTGCCACCGCCGGGACAGGGGGCAATCAGCCCCAGCATTTT.

This clone was detected a few times. The CDR3 nucleotides are TGCGCCAGCAGCTTGGCCACTAGCGGGAACACCGGGGAGCTGTTTTTT. This gives the protein CASSLATSGNTGELFF. V gene TRBV5-1 combines with J gene TRBJ2-2; 8 bases map to TRBD2. The CDR3 sequence is 16 residues long. In germline, CDR1 is SGHRS, CDR2 YFSETQ. J lost 1 base, V lost 0 bases, and 2 bases had no gene match.

This clone occurred once. The gene calls are TRBV28 and TRBJ2-7; 7 bases are shared with TRBD2. After removal of 5 bases from V and 1 base from J, the junction contained 8 bases not matched to a gene. The CDR3 spans 15 residues. Germline CDR1 reads MDHEN; CDR2 reads SYDVKM. The CDR3 DNA reads as TGTGCCAGCAGTGGAGGTGGGGGAGGGTCCTACGAGCAGTACTTC. It translates to CASSGGGGGSYEQYF.

V and J are TRBV7-6 and TRBJ2-1; 15 bases align to TRBD2. The ends lost 5 bases at V and 3 bases at J; junction bases unmatched: 11. The germline CDR1 and CDR2 sequences are SGHVS and FNYEAQ. CDR3 length equals 19 residues. The CDR3 spells CASSPQHGTSGRLYNEQFF. The DNA of the CDR3 is TGTGCCAGCAGCCCCCAACACGGGACTAGCGGGAGGCTCTACAATGAGCAGTTCTTC.

With respect to this clone: Other nucleotide sequences in the sample specify the same CDR3. This chain connects TRBV28 to TRBJ1-2, with a possible D match to TRBD1 (5 bases). The CDR3 covers 12 residues. Germline loops: CDR1 MDHEN, CDR2 SYDVKM. The germline V and J ends were trimmed by 5 bases and 5 bases, with 9 bases remaining between them. DNA of the CDR3: TGTGCCAGCAGTCCTCAGGGTTATGGCTACACCTTC. Encoded protein: CASSPQGYGYTF.

V gene TRBV19 combines with J gene TRBJ1-3; a possible D gene is TRBD1 (5 bases). Germline CDR1 LNHDA, CDR2 SQIVND (reference sequence). This CDR3 region has 15 residues. V lost 5 bases and J lost 3, with 14 bases in between. The CDR3 coding sequence is TGTGCCAGTAGTTCGGACATTTCAAGTGGAAACACCATATATTTT. This codes for CASSSDISSGNTIYF.

J is TRBJ2-2 and V is TRBV4-3; 10 bases align to TRBD1. The CDR3 is 17 amino acids. Germline V lookup: CDR1 LGHNA, CDR2 YSLEER. Trimming took 5 bases from V and 5 from J; bases not matched to a gene: 11. The CDR3 spells CASSLDRGPPGTGELFF. The CDR3 nucleotides are TGCGCCAGCAGCTTAGACAGGGGGCCTCCGGGGACCGGGGAGCTGTTTTTT.

The rearrangement uses TRBV28 and TRBJ2-1, with TRBD2 matching 9 bases. In germline, CDR1 is MDHEN, CDR2 SYDVKM. The CDR3 consists of 22 residues. With 5 bases clipped from V and 1 base from J, the junction kept 24 bases outside the gene matches. CDR3 region: CASSRTQPRWREGPSSYNEQFF. CDR3 nucleotides: TGTGCCAGCAGTCGTACGCAACCGAGGTGGCGGGAGGGCCCCAGTTCCTACAATGAGCAGTTCTTC.

The chain recombines TRBV9 with TRBJ2-5, with 8 bases that match TRBD2. The CDR3 totals 15 residues. J lost 1 base, V lost 0 bases, and 2 bases had no gene match. Germline assignment: CDR1 SGDLS and CDR2 YYNGEE. DNA of the CDR3: TGTGCCAGCAGCGTAGGGACTAGCAGCCAAGAGACCCAGTACTTC. It encodes CASSVGTSSQETQYF.

The V call is TRBV2, the J call TRBJ1-6; D not certain. The CDR3 covers 16 residues. Germline-derived CDR1 and CDR2 are SNHLY and FYNNEI. V lost 6 bases and J lost 4, with 16 bases in between. For the CDR3, the DNA is TGTGCCAGCAGGGCTTCTATTAACGGGTATAATTCACCCCTCCACTTT. Translating gives CASRASINGYNSPLHF.

The CDR3 region has the DNA TGTGCCAGCAGCTTGAACTCTTACGAGCAGTACTTC. Its protein is CASSLNSYEQYF. This sequence joins TRBV5-4 and TRBJ2-7; D gene uncertain. The V gene's germline CDR1 is SGHNT and CDR2 YYREEE (reference sequence). The CDR3 is 12 amino acids. Between the trimmed V and J ends, which lost 1 base and 4 bases, there was a span of 6 bases. The variable domain in full, with the rest retrieved from reference TRBV5-4 and TRBJ2-7, is ETGVTQSPTHLIKTRGQQVTLRCSSQSGHNTVSWYQQALGQGPQFIFQYYREEENGRGNFPPRFSGLQFPNYSSELNVNALELDDSALYLCASSLNSYEQYFGPGTRLTVT.

The sample holds a few counts of this clone. This sequence joins TRBV28 and TRBJ1-5, with a weak D call TRBD1 (6 bases). Germline V gene sequence: CDR1 MDHEN, CDR2 SYDVKM. V lost 2 bases to trimming and J lost 0 bases, with 11 bases between them. CDR3 size: 16 residues. The CDR3 coding sequence is TGTGCCAGCAGTTTAATGGGGGCCAATAGCAATCAGCCCCAGCATTTT. Its protein is CASSLMGANSNQPQHF.

This chain uses TRBV27 with TRBJ1-6; TRBD1 matches 8 bases. Trimming cost V 3 bases and J 2 bases; bases outside gene matches: 3. The length of the CDR3 is 16 residues. CDR1 and CDR2 (germline): MNHEY, SMNVEV (reference sequence). The CDR3 loop reads CASSLSGGTYNSPLHF. For the CDR3, the DNA is TGTGCCAGCAGTTTGTCAGGGGGCACCTATAATTCACCCCTCCACTTT.

V usage is TRBV19 and J usage is TRBJ2-3; the D is unclear. The CDR3 has 13 residues. Germline V gene lookup returns CDR1 LNHDA and CDR2 SQIVND (reference sequence). The ends were cut back, 8 bases at V and 4 bases at J, with 13 bases in the middle. CDR3: CASRAVVSDTQYF. The CDR3 DNA is TGTGCCAGTCGCGCCGTTGTGTCAGATACGCAGTATTTT. Complete variable domain (other parts from reference TRBV19 and TRBJ2-3): DGGITQSPKYLFRKEGQNVTLSCEQNLNHDAMYWYRQDPGQGLRLIYYSQIVNDFQKGDIAEGYSVSREKKESFPLTVTSAQKNPTAFYLCASRAVVSDTQYFGPGTRLTVL.

J is TRBJ1-5 and V is TRBV5-4; D may be TRBD1 (6 bases). Germline loops: CDR1 SGHNT, CDR2 YYREEE (reference sequence). V lost 2 bases and J 4 bases, leaving 7 bases between the germline ends. The CDR3 runs 13 residues. The CDR3 DNA follows: TGTGCCAGCAGCTTACAGGGAAATCAGCCCCAGCATTTT. Protein: CASSLQGNQPQHF.

The chain uses TRBV6-1 and TRBJ1-1; D possibly corresponds to TRBD1 (5 bases). There are 14 residues in the CDR3. The ends were cut back, 3 bases at V and 4 bases at J, with 12 bases in the middle. Germline assignment: CDR1 MNHNS and CDR2 SASEGT. CDR3: CASSDQGRGTEAFF. CDR3 nucleotide sequence: TGTGCCAGCAGTGATCAGGGTCGCGGCACTGAAGCTTTCTTT.

V gene TRBV28 combines with J gene TRBJ1-2; the match to TRBD1 covers 7 bases. This CDR3 comprises 14 residues. Germline lookup yields CDR1 MDHEN and CDR2 SYDVKM. J lost 6 bases, V lost 6 bases, and 10 bases had no gene match. Here the CDR3 DNA reads TGTGCCAGCAGCTGGCGGAGGGGGCAGAATGGCTACACCTTC. This translates into CASSWRRGQNGYTF.

A single count supports this clone. This chain uses TRBV5-1 with TRBJ2-3, with D possibly TRBD2 on 6 matching bases. Per germline, CDR1 SGHRS and CDR2 YFSETQ. The V and J ends lost 4 bases and 2 bases respectively, with 14 bases between them. The CDR3 spans 15 residues. CDR3 region: CASSTEAGSTDTQYF. In DNA, the CDR3 is TGCGCCAGCAGCACGGAGGCGGGGTCCACAGATACGCAGTATTTT.

Remarks on this clone: Other DNA sequences in the sample encode the same CDR3. The chain combines TRBV10-3 with TRBJ1-2; D is unclear. The V gene lost 4 bases and the J gene lost 2 bases, with 8 bases spanning the gap. CDR1 is ENHRY, CDR2 SYGVKD, per germline. The CDR3 spans 13 residues. CDR3 protein: CAISGTPNYGYTF. Here the CDR3 DNA reads TGTGCCATCAGTGGCACACCCAACTATGGCTACACCTTC.